This entry lists 5 T cell receptor beta chains sequenced from one sample in a study of shared clonotypes between healthy human individuals. Profiling relied on immunoSEQ multiplex PCR, and the TCRdb table lists in-frame clones only, not all of them. Of roughly 2.6 million clones listed, roughly nine tenths are singletons. The sample consisted of naive CD4+ T cells sorted from blood. Noted subset: CD45RA+ positively selected. These receptors were taken from a man aged 18 to 30 in good health.

V and J are TRBV5-1 and TRBJ1-2; D is uncertain. This CDR3 region has 13 residues. Germline V gives CDR1 SGHRS, CDR2 YFSETQ. V was pared by 1 base and J by 0 bases, with 4 bases between. CDR3 coding DNA: TGCGCCAGCAGCTTGAGACCTAACTATGGCTACACCTTC. It translates to CASSLRPNYGYTF.

As regards this clone: Other DNA sequences from this sample encode an identical CDR3 as well. V is TRBV29-1 and J is TRBJ2-7; D ambiguous. Germline V gene lookup returns CDR1 SQVTM and CDR2 ANQGSEA. The V gene lost 4 bases and the J gene lost 1 base, with 8 bases spanning the gap. This CDR3 comprises 12 residues. This chain's CDR3 is CSVGTVSYEQYF. As DNA, the CDR3 is TGCAGCGTTGGGACCGTATCCTACGAGCAGTACTTC.

This clone was seen a handful of times. The V call is TRBV13, the J call TRBJ1-3; 9 nucleotides line up with TRBD1. The J segment lost 0 bases and the V segment lost 0 bases, leaving 6 bases of the junction unmatched. The CDR3 is 18 amino acids. Germline CDR1 is PRHDT and CDR2 is FYEKMQ (reference sequence). The CDR3 region is CASSLGGQGPASGNTIYF. DNA of the CDR3: TGTGCCAGCAGCTTAGGGGGACAGGGACCTGCCTCTGGAAACACCATATATTTT.

J is TRBJ2-4 and V is TRBV7-8; no clear D. The CDR3 length is 17 residues. Trimming stripped 1 base from V and 2 bases from J, with 15 bases between. Germline CDR1 and CDR2: SGHVS and FQNEAQ. The CDR3 reads CASSLDPAERPKNIQYF. The CDR3 nucleotides are TGTGCCAGCAGCTTAGACCCGGCTGAGCGACCCAAAAACATTCAGTACTTC.

The chain combines TRBV19 with TRBJ1-2, with D perhaps matching TRBD1 (5 bases). V was shortened by 6 bases and J by 4 bases, with 9 bases between the two germline ends. The CDR3 consists of 12 residues. The germline V gene has CDR1 LNHDA and CDR2 SQIVND (reference sequence). This chain's CDR3 is CASSYRIYGYTF. The CDR3 DNA reads TGTGCCAGTAGCTACAGGATCTATGGCTACACCTTC.